This TCR beta chain was recovered during a study of radiotherapy plus CTLA-4 blockade in lung cancer. On the study more broadly: Objective responses were recorded in over 15% of patients, with disease control recorded in 25% to 40%.

CDR1 MDHEN and CDR2 SYDVKM come from the germline V gene. Trimming stripped 6 bases from V and 11 bases from J, with 14 bases between. This CDR3 contains 12 residues. Sequencing was performed with immunoSEQ multiplex PCR; in TCRdb, only in-frame clones are kept and a portion is missing. The data hold fewer than 100,000 clones, with under 85% observed a single time. General study findings and limits: In blood, early T cell clone dynamics reportedly predicted response best, together with interferon-beta. In blood, TCR clones derived from the tumor expanded after radiotherapy plus ipilimumab.

Concerning this clone itself: The antigen remains unidentified.

The source was peripheral blood, collected from a patient treated with radiotherapy plus ipilimumab. The V call is TRBV28, the J call TRBJ2-1, with D unclear. The receptor was derived from a human donor with non-small cell lung cancer who had stable disease on radiotherapy plus ipilimumab. The CDR3 DNA reads as TGTGCCAGCAGCTACGACACCTTTCAGCAGTTCTTC. Its protein is CASSYDTFQQFF.